This T cell receptor beta chain is drawn from a study of CD8 T cells in ankylosing spondylitis. The V end lost 3 bases, the J end lost 2 bases, and 12 bases lay between the germline ends. The CDR3 is made up of 14 amino acids. Germline V gene data show CDR1 as SGDLS and CDR2 as YYNGEE. Via MiXCR, TCRdb re-called the 5' RACE reads, giving one row per CDR3 protein. The sample includes about 42,000 distinct CDR3 sequences, over 3.5% of them seen just once. This clonotype was seen many times. The sequence was collected from a female donor with ankylosing spondylitis or in good health (not recorded which). The material sequenced was blood, either unsorted or a sorted T cell fraction (not recorded which). The J gene is TRBJ2-7, the V gene TRBV9; D could derive from TRBD1 or TRBD2 (6 bases each). The CDR3 nucleotides read TGTGCCAGCAGCGCCGGGGGCGCCACCTACGAGCAGTACTTC. Amino acid sequence: CASSAGGATYEQYF.